This TCR beta chain is drawn from a study of T cell responses to AZD1222 COVID-19 vaccine. This CDR3 is built from 15 residues. Germline loops: CDR1 MNHEY, CDR2 SVGEGT. The V gene lost 3 bases and the J gene lost 5 bases, with 17 bases spanning the gap. TCRdb keeps only in-frame clones here, not all; method: immunoSEQ multiplex PCR. The sample lists 130,000 or so clones; roughly 88% were seen once. This receptor was obtained from an adult in good health. The sample was peripheral blood, taken on day 0 of AZD1222 vaccination. The rearrangement links TRBV6-2 or TRBV6-3 to TRBJ2-7; no firm D call. In DNA, the CDR3 is TGTGCCAGCAGTTATGTTATGGGTGGGTATGACGAGCAGTACTTC. Amino acids: CASSYVMGGYDEQYF.